The 30 T cell receptor beta chains reported below all come from one sample, sequenced in a study of T cell responses to AZD1222 COVID-19 vaccine. Sequenced by immunoSEQ multiplex PCR; TCRdb stores in-frame clones only, minus some. This table has 140,000 to 150,000 clones, 82% appearing once. The input for sequencing was peripheral blood, taken on day 0 of MenACWY control vaccination. The source of these receptors is an adult in good health.

The genes are TRBV6-5 and TRBJ1-5; D not resolved. Deletions cut 6 bases from V and 0 bases from J, with 6 bases between. CDR1 is MNHEY and CDR2 is SVGAGI in the germline V gene. There are 13 residues in the CDR3. CDR3 in amino acids: CASRTNSNQPQHF. The CDR3 nucleotides are TGTGCCAGCAGGACAAATAGCAATCAGCCCCAGCATTTT.

This chain joins TRBV4-1 and TRBJ2-1; possible D gene TRBD2, 7 bases. Between the trimmed V and J ends, which lost 3 bases and 7 bases, there was a span of 19 bases. The CDR3 contains 16 residues. The germline V gene encodes CDR1 MGHRA and CDR2 YSYEKL. CDR3: CASSHLRGAAQNEQFF. CDR3 sequence (DNA): TGCGCCAGCAGCCACCTCCGGGGGGCCGCTCAGAATGAGCAGTTCTTC.

The chain recombines TRBV27 with TRBJ1-6; no firm D call. CDR3 length equals 14 residues. Trimming stripped 6 bases from V and 7 bases from J, with 13 bases between. The germline V gene has CDR1 MNHEY and CDR2 SMNVEV (reference sequence). The CDR3 bases are TGTGCCAGCAGCCCTTCAGCCGACAATTCACCCCTCCACTTT. Translation gives CASSPSADNSPLHF.

This rearrangement joins TRBV20-1 to TRBJ1-1; D is undetermined. The CDR3 has 11 residues. From germline, CDR1 is DFQATT and CDR2 SNEGSKA (reference sequence). V was cut by 2 bases and J by 4 bases, with 5 bases left in between. The CDR3 region has the DNA TGCAGTGCTAGATGGGTCACTGAAGCTTTCTTT. As protein: CSARWVTEAFF.

The rearrangement links TRBV11-1 to TRBJ2-5, with TRBD1 as a possible D gene (6 bases). There are 16 residues in the CDR3. Germline values: CDR1 SGHAT, CDR2 FQDESV (reference sequence). V lost 5 bases and J 5 bases, leaving 21 bases between the germline ends. The CDR3 protein is CASSTGQLGDEETQYF. The CDR3 region has the DNA TGTGCCAGCAGCACGGGACAATTAGGGGATGAGGAGACCCAGTACTTC. Combining the CDR3 with reference TRBV11-1 and TRBJ2-5 gives the whole variable domain EAEVAQSPRYKITEKSQAVAFWCDPISGHATLYWYRQILGQGPELLVQFQDESVVDDSQLPKDRFSAERLKGVDSTLKIQPAELGDSAMYLCASSTGQLGDEETQYFGPGTRLLVL.

The chain uses TRBV5-1 and TRBJ2-1; D may correspond to TRBD1 or TRBD2 (6 bases each). Between the trimmed V and J ends, which lost 3 bases and 2 bases, there was a span of 12 bases. Germline CDR1 SGHRS, CDR2 YFSETQ. This CDR3 comprises 15 residues. The CDR3 region is CASSSDGGPYNEQFF. For the CDR3, the DNA is TGCGCCAGCAGCTCAGACGGGGGCCCCTACAATGAGCAGTTCTTC.

The rearrangement links TRBV5-5 to TRBJ2-3, with TRBD1 identical over 8 bases. The junction had 7 bases not matched to a gene; V was cut back by 6 bases and J by 1 base. This CDR3 has 15 residues. The germline V gene has CDR1 SGHKS and CDR2 YYEKEE (reference sequence). The CDR3 loop reads CASTFETGGTDTQYF. In DNA form, the CDR3 reads TGTGCCAGCACCTTCGAGACAGGGGGCACAGATACGCAGTATTTT.

This clone was counted a single time. The chain joins TRBV5-1 to TRBJ1-5; no definite D call. The V gene lost 2 bases and the J gene lost 1 base, with 10 bases spanning the gap. Per the germline V gene, CDR1 is SGHRS and CDR2 is YFSETQ. The CDR3 sequence is 15 residues long. The CDR3 nucleotides are TGCGCCAGCAGCTTCTCTGGTTCGAGCAATCAGCCCCAGCATTTT. Encoded protein: CASSFSGSSNQPQHF.

The gene calls are TRBV4-1 and TRBJ2-1, with D perhaps matching TRBD1 (5 bases). The CDR3 contains 15 residues. CDR1 MGHRA and CDR2 YSYEKL come from the germline V gene. The V end was cut by 4 bases, the J end by 5 bases, with 15 bases between. The CDR3 reads CASSPGLKGDNEQFF. In DNA form, the CDR3 reads TGCGCCAGCAGCCCAGGGTTGAAAGGCGACAATGAGCAGTTCTTC.

The V call is TRBV12-3 or TRBV12-4, the J call TRBJ1-4; unclear D gene. The CDR3 is 11 residues long. The V and J ends lost 2 bases and 7 bases respectively, with 2 bases between them. The CDR3 loop reads CASSLSEKLFF. The CDR3, as DNA: TGTGCCAGCAGTTTAAGTGAAAAACTGTTTTTT.

The chain is built from TRBV13 and TRBJ1-1; D is possibly TRBD1 (6 bases). Germline values: CDR1 PRHDT, CDR2 FYEKMQ (reference sequence). Trimming left V 6 bases short and J 1 base short, with 15 bases between. The CDR3 is made up of 15 amino acids. The CDR3 region has the DNA TGTGCCAGCAGTTCTACAGGGAATCCGAACACTGAAGCTTTCTTT. It specifies CASSSTGNPNTEAFF.

The chain is built from TRBV2 and TRBJ2-3, with 15 bases matching TRBD2. The junction had 4 bases not matched to a gene; V was cut back by 3 bases and J by 0 bases. Germline CDR1 reads SNHLY; CDR2 reads FYNNEI. The CDR3 consists of 18 residues. The CDR3 region is CASSEGGLAGGSTDTQYF. The CDR3, as DNA: TGTGCCAGCAGTGAGGGCGGACTAGCGGGGGGGAGCACAGATACGCAGTATTTT.

The chain uses TRBV27 and TRBJ2-7; 7 positions agree with TRBD2. Germline CDR1 reads MNHEY; CDR2 reads SMNVEV (reference sequence). CDR3 length: 15 residues. V shed 2 bases, J shed 4 bases, and the junction held 8 bases outside the gene matches. The CDR3 reads CASSLAPGRAYEQYV. As DNA, the CDR3 is TGTGCCAGCAGTTTAGCCCCAGGGAGGGCATACGAGCAGTACGTC.

This chain uses TRBV3-1 (or the pseudogene TRBV3-2) with TRBJ2-1; 10 bases match TRBD1. The CDR3 totals 17 residues. Germline loops: CDR1 LGHDT, CDR2 YNNKEL (reference sequence). Unmatched junction bases numbered 6, after V lost 0 bases and J lost 4 bases. CDR3 protein: CASSQDSDRGLYNEQFF. CDR3 DNA sequence: TGTGCCAGCAGCCAAGACTCAGACAGGGGGCTGTACAATGAGCAGTTCTTC.

The chain combines TRBV10-3 with TRBJ1-6, with D maybe TRBD1 (5 bases). The CDR3 is 12 residues long. Germline V lookup: CDR1 ENHRY, CDR2 SYGVKD. V was shortened by 6 bases and J by 9 bases, with 9 bases between the two germline ends. This chain's CDR3 is CAIRGTGSPLHF. CDR3 DNA sequence: TGTGCCATCAGGGGGACCGGTTCACCCCTCCACTTT.

In the case of this clone: Within the sample, other DNA sequences also encode this same CDR3. V and J are TRBV9 and TRBJ2-2; TRBD2 might be the D (5 bases). Germline assignment: CDR1 SGDLS and CDR2 YYNGEE. The CDR3 has 13 amino acids. The V and J ends lost 3 bases and 4 bases respectively, with 7 bases between them. CDR3 sequence reads: CASSAGVTGELFF. As DNA, the CDR3 is TGTGCCAGCAGCGCCGGGGTCACCGGGGAGCTGTTTTTT.

The rearrangement links TRBV11-2 to TRBJ1-2; D gene uncertain. Germline CDR1 is SGHAT and CDR2 is FQNNGV. The V and J ends lost 0 bases and 0 bases respectively, with 8 bases between them. The CDR3 sequence is 15 residues long. The DNA of the CDR3 is TGTGCCAGCAGCTTAGAGTCAGCAGCTAACTATGGCTACACCTTC. It is translated as CASSLESAANYGYTF.

This clone was seen once. The chain recombines TRBV28 with TRBJ2-5; D not resolved. CDR1 MDHEN and CDR2 SYDVKM come from the germline V gene. V lost 1 base to trimming and J lost 9 bases, with 6 bases between them. This CDR3 has 11 residues. The CDR3 region has the DNA TGTGCCAGCAGTTTATCTGGGGCCCAGTACTTC. Its translation: CASSLSGAQYF.

The rearrangement joins TRBV6-5 to TRBJ1-2; possibly TRBD1 for D (5 bases). Trimming removed 6 bases at V and 4 bases at J, with 15 bases between. The CDR3 is 14 residues long. Per the germline V gene, CDR1 is MNHEY and CDR2 is SVGAGI. The CDR3, as DNA: TGTGCCAGCAGGACCGCGGGACTCTTCTATGGCTACACCTTC. Its protein product is CASRTAGLFYGYTF.

CDR3 sequence: CASSRGGRAEAFF. CDR3 nucleotides: TGTGCCAGCAGCCGCGGGGGGCGGGCTGAAGCTTTCTTT. This rearrangement joins TRBV28 to TRBJ1-1; the D gene is possibly TRBD1 (6 bases). Germline V gene lookup returns CDR1 MDHEN and CDR2 SYDVKM. Trimming took 6 bases from V and 6 from J, leaving 14 bases between them. The CDR3 is 13 amino acids.

The chain uses TRBV6-5 and TRBJ1-2, with D perhaps TRBD1 (6 bases). Germline V gives CDR1 MNHEY, CDR2 SVGAGI. Trimming cost V 6 bases and J 4 bases, with 15 bases left between them. The CDR3 runs 14 residues. Here the CDR3 reads CASSLGGLSYGYTF. The CDR3 coding sequence is TGTGCCAGCAGCCTAGGGGGGCTCAGCTATGGCTACACCTTC.

The rearrangement uses TRBV6-4 and TRBJ1-2; no clear D. CDR1 MRHNA and CDR2 SNTAGT come from the germline V gene. The CDR3 runs to 13 residues. V was shortened by 4 bases and J by 0 bases, with 6 bases between the two germline ends. This CDR3 is CASSVGPNYGYTF. CDR3 coding DNA: TGTGCCAGCAGTGTCGGCCCTAACTATGGCTACACCTTC.

This sequence joins TRBV7-8 and TRBJ1-1, with TRBD1 identical over 9 bases. V dropped 1 base and J dropped 11; count of bases not matched to a gene: 11. This CDR3 has 15 amino acids. The germline V gene has CDR1 SGHVS and CDR2 FQNEAQ. CDR3 amino acids: CASSLEGDRGIRAFF. The CDR3 DNA reads TGTGCCAGCAGCTTAGAGGGCGACAGGGGGATCCGGGCTTTCTTT.

The V call is TRBV9, the J call TRBJ1-5; D perhaps matches TRBD1 (5 bases). Between the trimmed V and J ends, which lost 7 bases and 0 bases, there was a span of 11 bases. This CDR3 spans 14 amino acids. Germline CDR1 is SGDLS and CDR2 is YYNGEE. The CDR3 DNA follows: TGTGCCAGCGGGGGGTTACATAGCAATCAGCCCCAGCATTTT. Its protein is CASGGLHSNQPQHF.

The rearrangement links TRBV6-5 to TRBJ1-1, with D possibly TRBD1 on 6 matching bases. The CDR3 runs 15 residues. Germline V CDR1 and CDR2: MNHEY, SVGAGI. Trimming removed 7 bases from V and 6 bases from J, with 21 bases in between. DNA for the CDR3: TGTGCCAGCACCCAGCCGGGGGGGGGCTTCGCTGAAGCTTTCTTT. It codes for CASTQPGGGFAEAFF.

This chain joins TRBV5-6 and TRBJ1-2; 7 bases fit TRBD1. Germline CDR1 and CDR2: SGHDT and YYEEEE. Trimming at V came to 4 bases and at J to 0 bases, leaving 6 bases not matched to a gene. This CDR3 has 15 amino acids. In DNA, the CDR3 is TGTGCCAGCAGCCACGGGACAGCCCCTAACTATGGCTACACCTTC. Translated, it gives CASSHGTAPNYGYTF.

The CDR3 sequence: CASSKDNPTSSDSPLHF. The CDR3 DNA reads as TGTGCCAGCAGCAAGGACAATCCCACATCATCTGATTCACCCCTCCACTTT. V and J are TRBV21-1 and TRBJ1-6; the table assigns TRBD1, which was not confirmed against the DNA. TRBV21-1 constitutes a pseudogene. This CDR3 has 17 amino acids.

The CDR3 protein is CASSLRLTFTTNEKLFF. The CDR3, as DNA: TGTGCCAGCAGCTTACGCCTGACCTTTACAACTAATGAAAAACTGTTTTTT. The chain links TRBV5-5 to TRBJ1-4; D not certain. The CDR3 has 17 residues. V lost 2 bases and J 0 bases, leaving 14 bases between the germline ends. Per the germline V gene, CDR1 is SGHKS and CDR2 is YYEKEE (reference sequence).

The V call is TRBV12-3 or TRBV12-4, the J call TRBJ2-1; no firm D call. This CDR3 comprises 11 residues. V lost 8 bases and J lost 9, with 11 bases in between. The CDR3 coding sequence is TGTGCCAGCGCGCAGAGAGGTGAGCAGTTCTTC. Translation gives CASAQRGEQFF.

The gene calls are TRBV27 and TRBJ1-1; no clear D gene. CDR3 length equals 14 residues. Germline CDR1 reads MNHEY; CDR2 reads SMNVEV (reference sequence). Between the trimmed V and J ends, which lost 5 bases and 5 bases, there was a span of 15 bases. Written as DNA, the CDR3 is TGTGCCAGCAGTCCCCTTCCGGGGAGGACTGAAGCTTTCTTT. It codes for CASSPLPGRTEAFF.